This T cell receptor (beta chain) was profiled in a study of shared clonotypes between healthy human individuals. Terminally differentiated effector memory CD45RA+ cells were excluded from the naive CD8 cells, which were CD45RO-negative and positively selected for CCR7. Trimming pared 0 bases from V and 8 bases from J, leaving 17 bases between. The CDR3 totals 15 residues. Germline V lookup: CDR1 SGHRS, CDR2 YFSETQ. Note on this clone: Its target is unknown.

Clones were read by immunoSEQ multiplex PCR, and TCRdb kept only the in-frame ones, dropping some. The sample holds approximately 840,000 clones, 96% seen once. Overall study results and limits: Naive subsets tended to show greater estimated richness than memory subsets. Non-shared clonotypes showed lower generation probabilities than clonotypes common to all four donors.

The chain uses TRBV5-1 and TRBJ1-2; D is unresolved. The sequenced sample was naive CD8+ T cells sorted from blood. The sequence was collected from a man aged 25 to 40 in good health. CDR3 region: CASSLGVEGGSGYTF. The CDR3 nucleotides are TGCGCCAGCAGCTTGGGGGTCGAGGGTGGAAGCGGCTACACCTTC.